A single sample is the source of the 11 T cell receptor beta chains below, sequenced in a study of regulatory T cells in long-lasting Graves disease. Time point specified: persistent/refractory GD, antithyroid drugs over 5 years with positive TRAb. From RNA extracted from PBMCs, the TCR library was made. Construction of TCR beta libraries relied on iRepertoire HTBI primers and on Arm-PCR targeting CDR3 regions. TCRdb recomputed calls from the multiplex PCR reads with MiXCR, one row per CDR3 protein. The sample includes roughly 500,000 distinct CDR3 sequences, under 25% of them seen just once. Material: peripheral blood mononuclear cells (PBMCs), obtained when the disease was refractory, from a patient treated with antithyroid drugs. The receptors were sampled from a female donor with Graves disease.

This clonotype was recorded many times. This sequence joins TRBV27 and TRBJ2-7; TRBD1 matches at 9 bases. The CDR3 runs 14 residues. V gave up 1 base and J gave up 6 bases; unmatched junction bases: 4. Germline CDR1 reads MNHEY; CDR2 reads SMNVEV (reference sequence). The CDR3 region is CASSLLDRGGEQYF. CDR3 coding DNA: TGTGCCAGCAGTTTATTGGACAGGGGAGGCGAGCAGTACTTC.

This clonotype was seen more than once but under ten times. The rearrangement uses TRBV19 and TRBJ1-5; a weak D match, TRBD1 (5 bases). The CDR3 runs to 16 residues. V gave up 6 bases and J gave up 2 bases, with 17 bases separating them. Germline CDR1 reads LNHDA; CDR2 reads SQIVND (reference sequence). CDR3 residues: CASRRNRGLGNQPQHF. CDR3 sequence (DNA): TGTGCCAGTAGGCGCAATAGGGGACTAGGCAATCAGCCCCAGCATTTT.

This clonotype was observed a handful of times. The chain combines TRBV24-1 with TRBJ2-7; D is possibly TRBD2 (7 bases). Germline-derived CDR1 and CDR2 are KGHDR and SFDVKD. V lost 3 bases, J lost 2 bases, and 13 bases lay in between. This CDR3 is built from 15 residues. CDR3 in amino acids: CATSDLGGGTYEQYF. The DNA for the CDR3 is TGTGCCACCAGTGATCTAGGGGGGGGGACCTACGAGCAGTACTTC.

This clonotype was found many times. The chain couples TRBV25-1 to TRBJ1-6, with TRBD1 as a possible D gene (5 bases). V was clipped by 4 bases and J by 7 bases, with 11 bases between them. CDR3 size: 14 residues. CDR1 is MGHDK and CDR2 is SYGVNS in the germline V gene. Written as DNA, the CDR3 is TGTGCCAGCAGTGGTGACAGCTGGAATTCACCCCTCCACTTT. Translation: CASSGDSWNSPLHF.

As for this clonotype: A much larger clone lies one base from this, so it may be a read error. The conserved final phenylalanine or tryptophan is absent from the CDR3, which likely points to a read error. This chain connects TRBV6-2 or TRBV6-3 to TRBJ2-5, with D possibly TRBD2 on 6 matching bases. Germline CDR1 reads MNHEY; CDR2 reads SVGEGT. The CDR3 totals 14 residues. With 6 bases removed from V and 5 bases from J, the gap between germline ends came to 16 bases. CDR3 loop: CASSWTTHRETQYL. CDR3 nucleotides: TGTGCCAGCAGCTGGACTACCCACAGGGAGACCCAGTACCTC.

This clonotype was counted only a few times. The V gene is TRBV6-1, the J gene TRBJ1-1, with D uncertain. This CDR3 has 11 amino acids. Trimming removed 6 bases from V and 8 bases from J, with 10 bases in between. Germline CDR1 and CDR2: MNHNS and SASEGT. Written as DNA, the CDR3 is TGTGCCAGCAGAAAGGTACCAGAAGCTTTCTTT. Its protein is CASRKVPEAFF.

Concerning this clonotype: Since no conserved phenylalanine or tryptophan closes the CDR3, a read error is the likely cause. The gene calls are TRBV5-1 and TRBJ1-6, with D possibly matching TRBD1 (6 bases). V shed 0 bases and J shed 10 bases, with 14 bases lying between them. Germline V gene sequence: CDR1 SGHRS, CDR2 YFSETQ. CDR3 length equals 15 residues. CDR3 sequence (DNA): TGCGCCAGCAGCTTGGCCGGGACACTAATGTCACCCCTCCACCTT. Translated, it gives CASSLAGTLMSPLHL.

This clonotype was seen repeatedly, ten times or more. The chain uses TRBV3-1 and TRBJ2-7, with D unresolved. The CDR3 runs 11 residues. Trimming took off 0 bases at V and 6 bases at J, with 3 bases between the two ends. Germline V CDR1 and CDR2: LGHDT, YNNKEL (reference sequence). CDR3 residues: CASSQDLEQYF. CDR3 bases: TGTGCCAGCAGCCAAGATCTCGAGCAGTACTTC.

This chain links TRBV6-2 or TRBV6-3 with TRBJ1-1; unclear D gene. The CDR3 totals 15 residues. Trimming removed 5 bases from V and 3 bases from J, with 16 bases in between. CDR1 is MNHEY, CDR2 SVGEGT, per germline. CDR3 sequence: CASSEAIQWDTEAFF. In DNA form, the CDR3 reads TGTGCCAGCAGTGAAGCGATACAGTGGGACACTGAAGCTTTCTTT.

This clonotype was observed many times. The rearrangement joins TRBV28 to TRBJ1-1, with a possible D match to TRBD1 (6 bases). The CDR3 is 13 amino acids. Germline-derived CDR1 and CDR2 are MDHEN and SYDVKM. V was pared by 8 bases and J by 4 bases, with 14 bases between. DNA of the CDR3: TGTGCCAGCGGTCCGGGACATACCACTGAAGCTTTCTTT. It codes for CASGPGHTTEAFF.

The sample holds a few counts of this clonotype. This chain joins TRBV6-5 and TRBJ2-7; the D is unclear. Germline V gene sequence: CDR1 MNHEY, CDR2 SVGAGI. The germline V and J ends were trimmed by 2 bases and 3 bases, with 20 bases remaining between them. The CDR3 length is 17 residues. The CDR3 DNA sequence: TGTGCCAGCAGTTACCATTTAGCTTTTGGAGCCATCTACGAGCAGTACTTC. Its translation is CASSYHLAFGAIYEQYF.